Below, 14 T cell receptor beta chains from the same sample are listed, as sequenced in a study of T-cell reconstitution after alpha-beta-depleted transplantation in children. It was with unique molecular identifiers that the TCRbeta library was prepared. In TCRdb, the PCR reads were re-called with MiXCR into one record per CDR3 protein. Of 440,000 or so distinct CDR3 sequences listed, around two fifths are singletons. The material was PBMCs, obtained before TCRalphabeta/CD19-depleted stem cell transplant. All receptors derive from a girl aged 2 to 9 with aplastic anemia, due to receive a stem cell transplant.

The chain links TRBV4-1 to TRBJ1-1; D not resolved. CDR3 length: 14 amino acids. Germline loops: CDR1 MGHRA, CDR2 YSYEKL. Trimming removed 0 bases at V and 1 base at J, with 6 bases between. DNA for the CDR3: TGCGCCAGCAGCCAAGATCCAGGGAACACTGAAGCTTTCTTT. Its translation is CASSQDPGNTEAFF.

The sample holds a few counts of this clonotype. The junction departs from germline at one end; a sequencing error may be responsible. This chain connects TRBV20-1 to TRBJ2-5; 7 bases fit TRBD1. The germline gives CDR1 DFQATT, CDR2 SNEGSKA (reference sequence). The CDR3 is made up of 13 amino acids. For the CDR3, the DNA is TGCAGTGCCAGAGACAGGGCCGGAGAGACCCAGTACTTC. Protein sequence: CSARDRAGETQYF.

V gene TRBV18 combines with J gene TRBJ2-7; maybe TRBD2 (5 bases). CDR1 and CDR2 from the germline V gene are KGHSH and LQKENI. The CDR3 has 14 residues. V lost 1 base and J lost 5, with 12 bases in between. CDR3 sequence: CASSPRTGEHEQYF. The CDR3 DNA follows: TGTGCCAGCTCACCACGGACCGGGGAACACGAGCAGTACTTC.

The chain employs TRBV5-4 and TRBJ2-3; the D gene is possibly TRBD1 (5 bases). The germline gives CDR1 SGHNT, CDR2 YYREEE (reference sequence). The CDR3 runs to 14 residues. Deletions cut 3 bases from V and 1 base from J, with 9 bases between. As DNA, the CDR3 is TGTGCCAGCAGCTCCGGACAACGCACAGATACGCAGTATTTT. It translates to CASSSGQRTDTQYF.

This clonotype was counted at least ten times. The gene calls are TRBV3-1 and TRBJ2-7, with D possibly TRBD2 on 6 matching bases. CDR1 is LGHDT, CDR2 YNNKEL, per germline (reference sequence). This CDR3 comprises 15 residues. V was shortened by 5 bases and J by 4 bases, with 18 bases between the two germline ends. DNA of the CDR3: TGTGCCAGCAGCTACGCCACGGCGGGGTTATACGAGCAGTACTTC. This codes for CASSYATAGLYEQYF.

V gene TRBV29-1 combines with J gene TRBJ1-1, with TRBD1 identical over 7 bases. Unmatched junction bases numbered 13, after V lost 5 bases and J lost 7 bases. Germline V gives CDR1 SQVTM, CDR2 ANQGSEA. The CDR3 spans 14 residues. The CDR3 DNA reads as TGCAGCGTTTGGGAAAACCGGGACAGCAGTGAAGCTTTCTTT. The encoded protein is CSVWENRDSSEAFF.

This clonotype was detected a few times. The chain couples TRBV9 to TRBJ2-2; 9 bases are shared with TRBD1. V lost 5 bases and J lost 4; bases outside the gene matches: 3. Germline V gives CDR1 SGDLS, CDR2 YYNGEE. This CDR3 comprises 14 residues. CDR3 in amino acids: CASRGDRATGELFF. The CDR3 DNA is TGTGCCAGCAGGGGGGACAGGGCCACCGGGGAGCTGTTTTTT.

The table lists this clonotype with many counts. In DNA, the CDR3 is TGTGCCATCAGGGCGGGACAGGGGAACAATGAGCAGTTCTTC. Its translation: CAIRAGQGNNEQFF. The gene calls are TRBV10-3 and TRBJ2-1; 10 bases align to TRBD1. Germline lookup yields CDR1 ENHRY and CDR2 SYGVKD. The CDR3 runs to 14 residues. V lost 6 bases to trimming and J lost 5 bases; unmatched junction nucleotides: 4.

This chain joins TRBV29-1 and TRBJ2-5; 8 bases line up with TRBD2. Trimming cost V 6 bases and J 4 bases; bases outside gene matches: 4. In germline, CDR1 is SQVTM, CDR2 ANQGSEA. This CDR3 has 12 residues. Here the CDR3 DNA reads TGCAGCGTCTCCAGCGGGGGAGAGACCCAGTACTTC. It encodes CSVSSGGETQYF.

This clonotype was counted only a few times. The CDR3 end shows no conserved phenylalanine or tryptophan, and so a read error is likely. The V and J genes are TRBV6-1 and TRBJ1-1, with unresolved D. The germline CDR1 and CDR2 sequences are MNHNS and SASEGT. The CDR3 is made up of 14 amino acids. Trimming removed 0 bases at V and 10 bases at J, with 15 bases between. In DNA, the CDR3 is TGTGCCAGCAGTGAAGCTTGGAACCCGGTCGTAGCTTTCCTT. This sequence encodes CASSEAWNPVVAFL.

The V call is TRBV20-1, the J call TRBJ1-6; TRBD1 matches 8 bases. The germline CDR1 and CDR2 sequences are DFQATT and SNEGSKA (reference sequence). This CDR3 has 14 residues. The V and J ends lost 4 bases and 10 bases, in that order; junction bases with no gene match: 9. This CDR3 reads CSANDRGGGSPLHF. The CDR3 bases are TGCAGTGCTAACGACAGGGGAGGAGGGTCACCCCTCCACTTT.

This clonotype was found many times. V gene TRBV24-1 combines with J gene TRBJ2-3; D could derive from TRBD1 or TRBD2 (5 bases each). The CDR3 is made up of 16 amino acids. Trimming stripped 4 bases from V and 6 bases from J, with 19 bases between. Per germline, CDR1 KGHDR and CDR2 SFDVKD. CDR3 sequence: CATSDPESGRSDTQYF. The CDR3 region has the DNA TGTGCCACCAGTGACCCCGAATCGGGACGGTCGGATACGCAGTATTTT.

V and J are TRBV2 and TRBJ2-3; TRBD2 matches 9 bases. Looked up from germline, CDR1 is SNHLY and CDR2 is FYNNEI. J lost 11 bases, V lost 3 bases, and 15 bases had no gene match. The CDR3 has 16 amino acids. In DNA, the CDR3 is TGTGCCAGCAGTGACAGACTAGCGGTGGTATTCGGAGGGCAGTATTTT. This encodes CASSDRLAVVFGGQYF.

This clonotype was observed a handful of times. The chain joins TRBV20-1 to TRBJ2-5, with a possible D match to TRBD2 (6 bases). This CDR3 is 14 amino acids long. V was shortened by 3 bases and J by 5 bases, with 16 bases between the two germline ends. CDR1 DFQATT and CDR2 SNEGSKA come from the germline V gene (reference sequence). CDR3 protein: CSARGGGRGETQYF. CDR3 DNA sequence: TGCAGTGCTAGGGGTGGGGGACGGGGGGAGACCCAGTACTTC.